Listed below are T cell receptor beta chains from one sample, sequenced in a study of blood T cell repertoires in COVID-19. Assay: immunoSEQ multiplex PCR; the TCRdb copy retains only in-frame clones and omits some. The profile shows approximately 60,000 clones, roughly three quarters of them singletons. The material sequenced was peripheral blood. These receptors were collected from a man in his fifties or sixties with acute or convalescent COVID-19. The CDR3 runs from the conserved cysteine through the conserved F or W. D genes are given only for firm matches. Rows give clone size only sometimes, using once, few, many, or a class for an expanded clone.

D gene: TRBD1
J gene: TRBJ1-2
clone size: .
V gene: TRBV14
CDR3 DNA: TGTGCCAGCAGCCAACAGGTGGACAGGGAGGCCTATGGCTACACCTTC
CDR3 protein: CASSQQVDREAYGYTF

D gene: TRBD1
J gene: TRBJ2-7
clone size: .
V gene: TRBV2
CDR3 DNA: TGTGCCAGCGGGGGCCCCGGGACAGGGGTGGGGAACGAGCAGTACTTC
CDR3 protein: CASGGPGTGVGNEQYF

D gene: TRBD2
J gene: TRBJ2-5
clone size: .
V gene: TRBV5-5
CDR3 DNA: TGTGCCAGCAGCTCCACTAGCGGGGGTGAGACCCAGTACTTC
CDR3 protein: CASSSTSGGETQYF

D gene: .
J gene: TRBJ2-7
clone size: few
V gene: TRBV19
CDR3 DNA: TGTGCCAGTAGTATCTCCAACGGGGGCTACGAGCAGTACTTC
CDR3 protein: CASSISNGGYEQYF

D gene: .
J gene: TRBJ2-3
clone size: .
V gene: TRBV27
CDR3 DNA: TGTGCCAGCAGTTACGATAGCTCCCTCCCAGATACGCAGTATTTT
CDR3 protein: CASSYDSSLPDTQYF

D gene: TRBD1
J gene: TRBJ1-3
clone size: once
V gene: TRBV24-1
CDR3 DNA: TGTGCCACCAGTGATCCGGGACAGGGAAACACCATATATTTT
CDR3 protein: CATSDPGQGNTIYF

D gene: TRBD1
J gene: TRBJ1-1
clone size: .
V gene: TRBV2
CDR3 DNA: TGTGCCAGCCAGAGGGGACAGGGAACTGTGAACACTGAAGCTTTCTTT
CDR3 protein: CASQRGQGTVNTEAFF

D gene: .
J gene: TRBJ2-7
clone size: .
V gene: TRBV4-1
CDR3 DNA: TGCGCCAGCAGCCAAGATCAGGTTTTGCGCTCCTACGAGCAGTACTTC
CDR3 protein: CASSQDQVLRSYEQYF

D gene: .
J gene: TRBJ1-5
clone size: .
V gene: TRBV7-2
CDR3 DNA: TGTGCCAGCAGCTTAGTGTGGGCAGTCGATCAGCCCCAGCATTTT
CDR3 protein: CASSLVWAVDQPQHF

D gene: .
J gene: TRBJ2-7
clone size: .
V gene: TRBV4-1
CDR3 DNA: TGCGCCAGCAGCCCTGGGACTCGCTACGAGCAGTACTTC
CDR3 protein: CASSPGTRYEQYF